Sequencing of this T cell receptor (beta chain) was carried out in a study of identical twins. This CDR3 is 14 amino acids long. V gave up 3 bases and J gave up 1 base; unmatched junction bases: 3. In germline, CDR1 is DFQATT, CDR2 SNEGSKA (reference sequence). Each CDR3 protein is one row after TCRdb ran MiXCR on the 5' RACE reads. The sample includes 450,000 or so distinct CDR3 sequences, roughly an eighth of them seen just once. This clonotype was counted a few times. These data were also filed under a second study, of yellow fever vaccine responses in identical twins.

The chain links TRBV20-1 to TRBJ2-3; 8 bases are a match to TRBD2. This TCR was recovered from a woman aged 18-29 years in good health. Sequencing input: CD4+ T cells sorted from blood. The CDR3 DNA follows: TGCAGTGCTAGGACGGGGGGGGGCACAGATACGCAGTATTTT. This gives the protein CSARTGGGTDTQYF.